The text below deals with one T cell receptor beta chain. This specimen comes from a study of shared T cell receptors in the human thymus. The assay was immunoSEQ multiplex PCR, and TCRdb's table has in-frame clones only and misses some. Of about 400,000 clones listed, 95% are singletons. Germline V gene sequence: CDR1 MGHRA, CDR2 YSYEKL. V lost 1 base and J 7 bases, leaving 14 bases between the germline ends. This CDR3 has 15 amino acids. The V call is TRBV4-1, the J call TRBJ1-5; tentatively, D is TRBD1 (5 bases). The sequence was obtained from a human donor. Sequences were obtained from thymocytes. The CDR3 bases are TGCGCCAGCAGCCAAGTCTCCCGGGGACGGCAGCCCCAGCATTTT. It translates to CASSQVSRGRQPQHF.